Listed here are 32 T cell receptor beta chains from one sample, sequenced in a study of CD4+ T cells in melanoma. Sequenced by immunoSEQ multiplex PCR; TCRdb stores in-frame clones only, minus some. The sample yields tens of thousands of clones, roughly three quarters seen once. Sequenced: tumor tissue. These receptors all stem from a human donor with melanoma.

The chain recombines TRBV6-5 with TRBJ1-5, with 7 bases fitting TRBD1. V lost 0 bases to trimming and J lost 5 bases; unmatched junction nucleotides: 1. Germline V gene lookup returns CDR1 MNHEY and CDR2 SVGAGI. The CDR3 sequence is 14 residues long. The CDR3 DNA reads TGTGCCAGCAGTTACTCCCAGGGGGATCAGCCCCAGCATTTT. Encoded protein: CASSYSQGDQPQHF.

The J gene is TRBJ2-3, the V gene TRBV4-1; 12 bases fit TRBD2. The length of the CDR3 is 19 residues. Trimming took 0 bases from V and 6 from J; bases not matched to a gene: 13. The germline CDR1 and CDR2 sequences are MGHRA and YSYEKL. CDR3 DNA: TGCGCCAGCAGCCAAGAGGGGGGACGGGGACTAGCGGGCGTGGATACGCAGTATTTT. Translated, it gives CASSQEGGRGLAGVDTQYF.

Only a few counts were recorded for this clone. V usage is TRBV27 and J usage is TRBJ2-2; D is unclear. This CDR3 region has 13 residues. CDR1 is MNHEY and CDR2 is SMNVEV in the germline V gene (reference sequence). V lost 7 bases and J lost 1, with 7 bases in between. CDR3 residues: CASTEQNTGELFF. The CDR3 coding sequence is TGTGCCAGCACCGAGCAGAACACCGGGGAGCTGTTTTTT.

The rearrangement links TRBV7-9 to TRBJ2-7; D remains unclear. The CDR3 extends over 11 amino acids. Between the trimmed V and J ends, which lost 1 base and 12 bases, there was a span of 10 bases. In germline, CDR1 is SEHNR, CDR2 FQNEAQ (reference sequence). The CDR3 DNA is TGTGCCAGCAGCTTAGAGCCCACCCTGTACTTC. Protein product: CASSLEPTLYF.

The chain links TRBV10-3 to TRBJ2-3; weak D call: TRBD2 (7 bases). The CDR3 loop spans 16 amino acids. Germline V lookup: CDR1 ENHRY, CDR2 SYGVKD. Trimming took off 0 bases at V and 2 bases at J, with 12 bases between the two ends. The CDR3 is CAISESEGGVTDTQYF. CDR3 DNA sequence: TGTGCCATCAGTGAGTCGGAAGGGGGGGTCACAGATACGCAGTATTTT.

In DNA form, the CDR3 reads TGTGCCACCAGCAGATCTCTCGGGGGAGGGCCACCTCAAGAGACCCAGTACTTC. Translated, it gives CATSRSLGGGPPQETQYF. The chain recombines TRBV15 with TRBJ2-5, with TRBD2 identical over 7 bases. Germline V gene lookup returns CDR1 LNHNV and CDR2 YYDKDF (reference sequence). This CDR3 contains 18 residues. V gave up 2 bases and J gave up 2 bases; unmatched junction bases: 14.

The rearrangement links TRBV5-1 to TRBJ2-6, with D maybe TRBD1 (5 bases). The CDR3 totals 15 residues. V was clipped by 3 bases and J by 4 bases, with 11 bases between them. Germline V gene sequence: CDR1 SGHRS, CDR2 YFSETQ. The CDR3 region is CASSSSGSGANVLTF. The CDR3 DNA reads TGCGCCAGCAGCTCCTCAGGGTCCGGGGCCAACGTCCTGACTTTC.

J is TRBJ2-7 and V is TRBV6-6; D might be TRBD1 or TRBD2, each matching 5 bases. Germline CDR1 reads MNHNY; CDR2 reads SVGAGI (reference sequence). CDR3 length: 14 amino acids. V shed 2 bases and J shed 2 bases, with 10 bases lying between them. The CDR3 DNA reads TGTGCCAGCAGTTACATGCCGGGACCCTACGAGCAGTACTTC. This codes for CASSYMPGPYEQYF.

Ten or more counts support this clone. The gene calls are TRBV4-1 and TRBJ1-2; D gene uncertain. CDR1 is MGHRA, CDR2 YSYEKL, per germline. V gave up 1 base and J gave up 5 bases, with 8 bases separating them. This CDR3 region has 13 residues. The CDR3 sequence: CASSQGLRYGYTF. CDR3 coding DNA: TGCGCCAGCAGCCAAGGTCTGAGGTATGGCTACACCTTC.

The chain couples TRBV9 to TRBJ1-1; D gene unclear. The CDR3 consists of 14 residues. Trimming shortened V by 4 bases and J by 0 bases, and 10 bases separated the two germline ends. From germline, CDR1 is SGDLS and CDR2 YYNGEE. For the CDR3, the DNA is TGTGCCAGCAGCCCGGGGAGACTGAACACTGAAGCTTTCTTT. It is translated as CASSPGRLNTEAFF.

This clone was observed at least ten times. V is TRBV25-1 and J is TRBJ2-1; the D is unclear. The CDR3 length is 13 residues. V was clipped by 1 base and J by 6 bases, with 7 bases between them. CDR1 is MGHDK, CDR2 SYGVNS, per germline. CDR3 sequence reads: CASSELGSNEQFF. CDR3 sequence (DNA): TGTGCCAGCAGTGAATTGGGCAGCAATGAGCAGTTCTTC.

The rearrangement links TRBV27 to TRBJ2-2; TRBD1 matches at 7 bases. With V trimmed by 6 bases and J by 4 bases, 11 bases remained unmatched. Germline CDR1 and CDR2: MNHEY and SMNVEV (reference sequence). This CDR3 contains 16 residues. The CDR3 region is CASSHPTGVFTGELFF. DNA of the CDR3: TGTGCCAGCAGCCACCCCACAGGGGTATTCACCGGGGAGCTGTTTTTT.

CDR3 sequence: CASSTGGNYEQYF. Written as DNA, the CDR3 is TGTGCCAGCAGTACTGGAGGGAACTACGAGCAGTACTTC. The chain couples TRBV27 to TRBJ2-7, with D perhaps TRBD2 (6 bases). The ends were cut back, 5 bases at V and 3 bases at J, with 11 bases in the middle. The CDR3 runs 13 residues. The germline CDR1 and CDR2 sequences are MNHEY and SMNVEV (reference sequence).

This clone turned up a few times. J is TRBJ2-7 and V is TRBV6-6, with D possibly TRBD1 on 6 matching bases. The CDR3 consists of 13 residues. The V end was cut by 5 bases, the J end by 2 bases, with 10 bases between. The V gene's germline CDR1 is MNHNY and CDR2 SVGAGI (reference sequence). The CDR3 DNA reads TGTGCCAGCAGTGCCCAGGGGACCTACGAGCAGTACTTC. Its protein product is CASSAQGTYEQYF.

The DNA of the CDR3 is TGCAGTGCTAGAGCGAGGAATGAGCAGTTCTTC. Encoded protein: CSARARNEQFF. The chain uses TRBV20-1 and TRBJ2-1; D gene ambiguous. Germline V gene lookup returns CDR1 DFQATT and CDR2 SNEGSKA (reference sequence). The CDR3 totals 11 residues. Trimming stripped 1 base from V and 7 bases from J, with 5 bases between.

The chain combines TRBV6-5 with TRBJ2-3, with TRBD1 identical over 10 bases. The CDR3 covers 14 residues. Germline V CDR1 and CDR2: MNHEY, SVGAGI. The J segment lost 7 bases and the V segment lost 7 bases, leaving 8 bases of the junction unmatched. CDR3 loop: CASTSGTGDNTQYF. Here the CDR3 DNA reads TGTGCCAGCACTTCCGGGACAGGGGACAATACGCAGTATTTT.

This chain links TRBV7-9 with TRBJ1-2; perhaps TRBD1 as D (5 bases). The CDR3 is 16 residues long. Germline assignment: CDR1 SEHNR and CDR2 FQNEAQ (reference sequence). Trimming took off 5 bases at V and 4 bases at J, with 20 bases between the two ends. CDR3 sequence (DNA): TGTGCCAGCAGCCCGGGGGGACCAGGGAGTACCTATGGCTACACCTTC. Translated, it gives CASSPGGPGSTYGYTF.

The CDR3 nucleotides are TGTGCCAGCAGCTTAAGTGGGGGGGCGAGAGATACGCAGTATTTT. Protein sequence: CASSLSGGARDTQYF. The V and J genes are TRBV7-9 and TRBJ2-3; D is possibly TRBD2 (7 bases). Germline V gives CDR1 SEHNR, CDR2 FQNEAQ (reference sequence). V lost 2 bases and J lost 5, with 14 bases in between. The CDR3 has 15 amino acids.

This clone was seen ten or more times. The V gene is TRBV7-9, the J gene TRBJ1-6; a possible D gene is TRBD1 (5 bases). The V end lost 5 bases, the J end lost 6 bases, and 14 bases lay between the germline ends. The CDR3 covers 15 residues. From germline, CDR1 is SEHNR and CDR2 FQNEAQ (reference sequence). CDR3 nucleotide sequence: TGTGCCAGCAGCCCAGTCCAGGGTGGTAATTCACCCCTCCACTTT. It yields the protein CASSPVQGGNSPLHF.

CDR3 sequence: CASSQKGLNSPLHF. Here the CDR3 DNA reads TGCGCCAGCAGCCAGAAGGGTCTGAATTCACCCCTCCACTTT. The chain links TRBV4-3 to TRBJ1-6, with D unresolved. Between the trimmed V and J ends, which lost 3 bases and 7 bases, there was a span of 10 bases. This CDR3 has 14 amino acids. The germline CDR1 and CDR2 sequences are LGHNA and YSLEER.

This clone was observed at least ten times. The rearrangement uses TRBV19 and TRBJ1-5; D is undetermined. The CDR3 contains 16 residues. Germline CDR1 and CDR2: LNHDA and SQIVND (reference sequence). Trimming took 5 bases from V and 0 from J, leaving 14 bases between them. CDR3 protein: CASSFRRSYSNQPQHF. The CDR3 DNA reads as TGTGCCAGTAGTTTTCGAAGAAGTTATAGCAATCAGCCCCAGCATTTT.

The gene calls are TRBV27 and TRBJ1-5; tentatively, D is TRBD1 (5 bases). This CDR3 comprises 14 residues. Germline V CDR1 and CDR2: MNHEY, SMNVEV (reference sequence). V was pared by 3 bases and J by 6 bases, with 12 bases between. The DNA of the CDR3 is TGTGCCAGCAGTTTGGCCAGGGAAGGTCAGCCCCAGCATTTT. This sequence encodes CASSLAREGQPQHF.

Here the CDR3 reads CASSGYLQGGSDYGYTF. The DNA of the CDR3 is TGTGCCAGCAGCGGCTATTTGCAGGGTGGTTCGGACTATGGCTACACCTTC. The rearrangement links TRBV9 to TRBJ1-2, with D maybe TRBD1 (5 bases). The CDR3 length is 17 residues. Per germline, CDR1 SGDLS and CDR2 YYNGEE. Trimming stripped 3 bases from V and 3 bases from J, with 21 bases between.

J is TRBJ2-2 and V is TRBV7-9; perhaps TRBD1 as D (6 bases). V shed 5 bases and J shed 1 base, with 14 bases lying between them. Germline assignment: CDR1 SEHNR and CDR2 FQNEAQ (reference sequence). The CDR3 has 16 amino acids. The CDR3 DNA is TGTGCCAGCAGCCAGGACAGCCTTGGGAACACCGGGGAGCTGTTTTTT. Its protein is CASSQDSLGNTGELFF. Together with reference TRBV7-9 and TRBJ2-2, the CDR3 gives the full variable domain: DTGVSQNPRHKITKRGQNVTFRCDPISEHNRLYWYRQTLGQGPEFLTYFQNEAQLEKSRLLSDRFSAERPKGSFSTLEIQRTEQGDSAMYLCASSQDSLGNTGELFFGEGSRLTVL.

The chain combines TRBV5-1 with TRBJ1-2; 9 bases map to TRBD1. Losses at the gene ends were 4 bases for V and 6 bases for J; bases not matched to a gene: 7. Per the germline V gene, CDR1 is SGHRS and CDR2 is YFSETQ. The CDR3 spans 14 residues. This CDR3 reads CASSMGQGGDGYTF. The CDR3 DNA follows: TGCGCCAGCAGCATGGGACAGGGCGGCGATGGCTACACCTTC. Full variable domain (remainder filled in from reference TRBV5-1 and TRBJ1-2): KAGVTQTPRYLIKTRGQQVTLSCSPISGHRSVSWYQQTPGQGLQFLFEYFSETQRNKGNFPGRFSGRQFSNSRSEMNVSTLELGDSALYLCASSMGQGGDGYTFGSGTRLTVV.

This clone was found once. The chain joins TRBV9 to TRBJ1-2, with TRBD1 as a possible D gene (5 bases). The germline V gene encodes CDR1 SGDLS and CDR2 YYNGEE. V was clipped by 3 bases and J by 2 bases, with 8 bases between them. The CDR3 spans 13 residues. CDR3 sequence reads: CASSGGGNYGYTF. The CDR3 DNA is TGTGCCAGCAGCGGGGGCGGAAACTATGGCTACACCTTC.

The chain recombines TRBV6-5 with TRBJ2-1; 10 bases are shared with TRBD2. This CDR3 has 16 residues. Germline V gene sequence: CDR1 MNHEY, CDR2 SVGAGI. Trimming removed 2 bases from V and 4 bases from J; junction bases left unmatched: 5. The CDR3 sequence is CASSYPQRGGYNEQFF. For the CDR3, the DNA is TGTGCCAGCAGTTACCCTCAGCGGGGGGGATACAATGAGCAGTTCTTC.

The gene calls are TRBV9 and TRBJ2-1; TRBD2 aligns across 14 bases. Germline loops: CDR1 SGDLS, CDR2 YYNGEE. V trimming: 3 bases; J trimming: 2 bases; junction bases outside the gene matches: 4. The CDR3 spans 17 residues. The CDR3 loop reads CASSGGTSGGTYNEQFF. The CDR3 bases are TGTGCCAGCAGCGGAGGGACTAGCGGGGGCACCTACAATGAGCAGTTCTTC.

The V call is TRBV5-1, the J call TRBJ2-7; D perhaps matches TRBD1 (6 bases). Germline V gene sequence: CDR1 SGHRS, CDR2 YFSETQ. Trimming stripped 2 bases from V and 5 bases from J, with 14 bases between. The CDR3 is made up of 14 amino acids. The CDR3 DNA follows: TGCGCCAGCAGCTTAAGGACAGATTGGAACGAGCAGTACTTC. It is translated as CASSLRTDWNEQYF.

The rearrangement links TRBV5-6 to TRBJ2-5; D ambiguous. The CDR3 extends over 13 amino acids. The germline V and J ends were trimmed by 1 base and 1 base, with 5 bases remaining between them. The germline CDR1 and CDR2 sequences are SGHDT and YYEEEE. The CDR3 region is CASSLYSQETQYF. The CDR3 DNA sequence: TGTGCCAGCAGCTTGTACAGCCAAGAGACCCAGTACTTC.

In this sample, this clone is medium-sized (0.01 to 0.1%). The chain couples TRBV6-6 to TRBJ1-1; D gene unclear. V dropped 2 bases and J dropped 2 bases, with 9 bases sitting between them. Germline-derived CDR1 and CDR2 are MNHNY and SVGAGI (reference sequence). The CDR3 is 14 residues long. This CDR3 is CASSYTETNTEAFF. The CDR3 region has the DNA TGTGCCAGCAGTTACACCGAGACTAACACTGAAGCTTTCTTT.

Remarks on this clone: The junction does not match germline at one end; this may be a read error. The J gene is TRBJ2-3, the V gene TRBV29-1, with a weak D call TRBD1 (6 bases). Germline assignment: CDR1 SQVTM and CDR2 ANQGSEA. The CDR3 runs to 12 residues. CDR3 loop: CSDQGLADTQCF. CDR3 DNA sequence: TGCAGCGACCAGGGGTTGGCAGATACGCAGTGTTTT.